This record looks at one T cell receptor (beta chain) sequence and its context. The antigen remains unidentified. Looked up from germline, CDR1 is MNHNS and CDR2 is SASEGT. CDR3 length: 14 amino acids. Trimming cost V 5 bases and J 8 bases, with 15 bases left between them. The sample belongs to a study of T cells in localized non-small cell lung cancer. Whole-study findings and limits: Those with higher blood T cell density had longer overall survival. Uninvolved adjacent lung had higher T cell clonality than tumor and all other tissues.

Repertoires were generated with immunoSEQ multiplex PCR, while TCRdb's copy carries only in-frame clones and drops some. The sample has roughly 30,000 clones; 91% are singletons. Sequences were derived from peripheral blood, sampled before any cancer treatment. The chain combines TRBV6-1 with TRBJ2-2; TRBD1 might be the D (6 bases). This TCR was recovered from a female donor older than 55 with stage I lung adenocarcinoma. The CDR3 DNA follows: TGTGCCAGCAGTTTACAGGGTGGATGGGGGGAGCTGTTTTTT. As protein: CASSLQGGWGELFF.